Listed below are T cell receptor beta chains from one sample, sequenced in a study. TCRdb re-derived calls from the 5' RACE reads in MiXCR, one entry per CDR3 protein. The sample records 60,000 to 65,000 distinct CDR3 sequences, just under 30% being singletons. Source material: tumor-infiltrating naive CD4+ T cells sorted from the breast tumor. Every receptor here comes from a female donor with breast cancer. Both conserved end residues are part of each CDR3. D genes are given only for firm matches. Expanded clones are given a class, and other clones once, few, many or no size at all.

length: 15; V: TRBV11-2; size: few; J: TRBJ2-1; D: -; CDR3: CASSPNRDTYNEQFF; DNA: TGTGCCAGCAGCCCAAACCGGGACACGTACAATGAGCAGTTCTTC
length: 14; V: TRBV7-6; size: medium-sized; J: TRBJ2-5; D: TRBD2; CDR3: CASSALAGDETQYF; DNA: TGTGCCAGCAGCGCTCTAGCGGGGGATGAGACCCAGTACTTC
length: 11; V: TRBV28; size: -; J: TRBJ2-3; D: -; CDR3: CASRGGNTQYF; DNA: TGTGCCAGCAGAGGCGGAAATACGCAGTATTTT
length: 14; V: TRBV5-6; size: few; J: TRBJ1-2; D: -; CDR3: CASSLTGPSAGYTF; DNA: TGTGCCAGCAGCTTGACGGGTCCCTCGGCAGGCTACACCTTC
length: 14; V: TRBV29-1; size: few; J: TRBJ1-1; D: TRBD1; CDR3: CSVEGDRVNTEAFF; DNA: TGCAGCGTTGAAGGGGACAGGGTAAACACTGAAGCTTTCTTT
length: 15; V: TRBV7-6; size: -; J: TRBJ2-1; D: TRBD1; CDR3: CASSLGQGPNNEQFF; DNA: TGTGCCAGCAGCTTAGGACAGGGGCCCAACAATGAGCAGTTCTTC
length: 15; V: TRBV6-2/TRBV6-3; size: few; J: TRBJ1-2; D: TRBD1; CDR3: CASSHPGQGNYGYTF; DNA: TGTGCCAGCAGTCATCCGGGACAGGGAAACTATGGCTACACCTTC
length: 14; V: TRBV4-2; size: -; J: TRBJ2-5; D: -; CDR3: CASSQRTNQETQYF; DNA: TGTGCCAGCAGCCAGCGGACTAACCAAGAGACCCAGTACTTC
length: 13; V: TRBV6-5; size: -; J: TRBJ1-1; D: -; CDR3: CAGGAGLYTEAFF; DNA: TGTGCCGGCGGGGCAGGGTTGTACACTGAAGCTTTCTTT
length: 13; V: TRBV7-9; size: few; J: TRBJ1-6; D: TRBD1; CDR3: CASTRDRNSPLHF; DNA: TGTGCCAGCACCCGGGACAGAAATTCACCCCTCCACTTT
length: 14; V: TRBV6-5; size: -; J: TRBJ2-5; D: -; CDR3: CASSLGLRRETQYF; DNA: TGTGCCAGCAGCCTGGGCTTGCGGCGGGAGACCCAGTACTTC
length: 14; V: TRBV5-1; size: -; J: TRBJ2-2; D: -; CDR3: CASGQGMNTGELFF; DNA: TGCGCCAGCGGCCAGGGTATGAACACCGGGGAGCTGTTTTTT
length: 14; V: TRBV20-1; size: -; J: TRBJ1-6; D: -; CDR3: CSATPGGGNSPLHF; DNA: TGCAGTGCTACTCCAGGAGGGGGAAATTCACCCCTCCACTTT
length: 16; V: TRBV5-6; size: -; J: TRBJ2-5; D: TRBD2; CDR3: CASSREAGGLQETQYF; DNA: TGTGCCAGCAGCAGAGAAGCGGGGGGCCTACAAGAGACCCAGTACTTC
length: 13; V: TRBV6-6; size: -; J: TRBJ1-1; D: -; CDR3: CASKGTGSTEAFF; DNA: TGTGCCAGCAAGGGCACAGGGAGCACTGAAGCTTTCTTT
length: 14; V: TRBV7-3; size: -; J: TRBJ2-1; D: -; CDR3: CASSTSRGANEQFF; DNA: TGTGCCAGCAGCACTAGTCGGGGGGCAAATGAGCAGTTCTTC
length: 15; V: TRBV2; size: -; J: TRBJ2-7; D: TRBD1; CDR3: CASNAQGTGTFEQYF; DNA: TGTGCCAGCAATGCGCAAGGGACAGGGACCTTCGAGCAGTACTTC
length: 11; V: TRBV12-3/TRBV12-4; size: few; J: TRBJ2-3; D: -; CDR3: CASSPTDTQYF; DNA: TGTGCCAGCAGCCCCACAGATACGCAGTATTTT
length: 15; V: TRBV7-2; size: -; J: TRBJ2-1; D: -; CDR3: CASSIAVGSYNEQFF; DNA: TGTGCCAGCAGCATAGCCGTAGGGAGCTACAATGAGCAGTTCTTC
length: 14; V: TRBV20-1; size: -; J: TRBJ2-7; D: -; CDR3: CSALPPQRPYEQYF; DNA: TGCAGTGCTCTACCCCCACAGAGACCCTACGAGCAGTACTTC
length: 14; V: TRBV9; size: few; J: TRBJ1-2; D: -; CDR3: CASSVVGESGGYTF; DNA: TGTGCCAGCAGCGTAGTAGGGGAGAGCGGTGGCTACACCTTC
length: 15; V: TRBV15; size: -; J: TRBJ1-2; D: -; CDR3: CATSRGRDPVDGYTF; DNA: TGTGCCACCAGCAGGGGCCGGGATCCGGTGGATGGCTACACCTTC
length: 14; V: TRBV28; size: few; J: TRBJ2-1; D: -; CDR3: CASSFGQKVNEQFF; DNA: TGTGCCAGCAGTTTCGGACAGAAAGTCAATGAGCAGTTCTTC
length: 16; V: TRBV6-5; size: -; J: TRBJ2-1; D: TRBD2; CDR3: CASSYRTSGRFNEQFF; DNA: TGTGCCAGCAGTTACAGGACTAGCGGGAGGTTCAATGAGCAGTTCTTC
length: 17; V: TRBV7-8; size: -; J: TRBJ2-1; D: TRBD2; CDR3: CASSLLAGALSSYEQFF; DNA: TGTGCCAGCAGCCTACTAGCGGGGGCCCTATCGAGCTATGAGCAGTTCTTC
length: 18; V: TRBV20-1; size: -; J: TRBJ2-7; D: TRBD1; CDR3: CSATRIIYRTGKSYEQYF; DNA: TGCAGTGCTACCAGAATCATATACCGGACAGGGAAATCTTACGAGCAGTACTTC
length: 16; V: TRBV4-1; size: -; J: TRBJ2-2; D: TRBD1; CDR3: CASSQRDRGYGGELFF; DNA: TGCGCCAGCAGCCAGCGGGACAGGGGATACGGCGGGGAGCTGTTTTTT
length: 21; V: TRBV6-1; size: -; J: TRBJ2-3; D: -; CDR3: CASSEGGNRAPILRGTDTQYF; DNA: TGTGCCAGCAGTGAAGGTGGGAACAGAGCCCCCATCCTTAGGGGCACAGATACGCAGTATTTT
length: 14; V: TRBV7-2; size: -; J: TRBJ2-7; D: TRBD2; CDR3: CASSHREVLHEQYF; DNA: TGTGCCAGCAGCCACCGGGAGGTTTTACACGAGCAGTACTTC
length: 13; V: TRBV27; size: few; J: TRBJ2-5; D: -; CDR3: CASSLGLRETQYF; DNA: TGTGCCAGCAGTTTGGGCCTCCGAGAGACCCAGTACTTC
length: 17; V: TRBV20-1; size: -; J: TRBJ2-3; D: TRBD1; CDR3: CSARDPGQVGGTDTQYF; DNA: TGTAGTGCTAGAGATCCCGGACAGGTTGGGGGCACAGATACGCAGTATTTT
length: 16; V: TRBV20-1; size: few; J: TRBJ2-3; D: TRBD2; CDR3: CSAKRRTSGRTDTQYF; DNA: TGCAGTGCTAAGAGGAGGACTAGCGGGAGAACAGATACGCAGTATTTT
length: 15; V: TRBV25-1; size: -; J: TRBJ1-3; D: -; CDR3: CASSASIDSGNTIYF; DNA: TGTGCCAGCAGTGCCTCCATTGACTCTGGAAACACCATATATTTT
length: 12; V: TRBV7-2; size: many; J: TRBJ1-5; D: -; CDR3: CASSPPDQPQHF; DNA: TGTGCCAGCAGCCCACCTGATCAGCCCCAGCATTTT
length: 14; V: TRBV4-2; size: -; J: TRBJ1-1; D: -; CDR3: CASSQEAFNTEAFF; DNA: TGTGCCAGCAGCCAAGAAGCCTTCAACACTGAAGCTTTCTTT
length: 16; V: TRBV7-7; size: -; J: TRBJ2-5; D: TRBD2; CDR3: CASSNLVSGSRETQYF; DNA: TGTGCCAGCAGCAATTTAGTTAGCGGGTCTCGGGAGACCCAGTACTTC
length: 17; V: TRBV11-1; size: -; J: TRBJ2-3; D: TRBD2; CDR3: CASSRNQAGGLTDTQYF; DNA: TGTGCCAGCAGTCGAAATCAAGCGGGAGGCCTCACAGATACGCAGTATTTT
length: 17; V: TRBV11-2; size: -; J: TRBJ1-3; D: -; CDR3: CASSQEGGLSAGNTIYF; DNA: TGCGCCAGCAGCCAAGAGGGGGGACTCAGCGCTGGAAACACCATATATTTT
length: 16; V: TRBV6-5; size: few; J: TRBJ2-1; D: TRBD1; CDR3: CASSYGGTGSYNEQFF; DNA: TGTGCCAGCAGTTACGGTGGGACAGGGAGCTACAATGAGCAGTTCTTC
length: 17; V: TRBV5-1; size: once; J: TRBJ2-2; D: TRBD2; CDR3: CASSFSLAGGQAGELFF; DNA: TGCGCCAGCAGCTTCAGCCTAGCGGGAGGACAAGCCGGGGAGCTGTTTTTT
length: 14; V: TRBV12-3/TRBV12-4; size: -; J: TRBJ2-2; D: -; CDR3: CASSWIVNTGELFF; DNA: TGTGCCAGCAGCTGGATAGTAAACACCGGGGAGCTGTTTTTT
length: 17; V: TRBV27; size: -; J: TRBJ2-2; D: TRBD2; CDR3: CASSRRATSGNTGGLFF; DNA: TGTGCCAGCAGCCGTAGAGCGACTAGCGGGAACACCGGGGGGCTGTTTTTT
length: 17; V: TRBV28; size: few; J: TRBJ1-1; D: -; CDR3: CASSLSPAGAKDTEAFF; DNA: TGTGCCAGCAGTTTATCCCCGGCAGGCGCCAAGGACACTGAAGCTTTCTTT
length: 16; V: TRBV5-6; size: few; J: TRBJ2-4; D: TRBD2; CDR3: CASSLGASGGRDIQYF; DNA: TGTGCCAGCAGTCTTGGTGCTAGCGGGGGCAGGGACATTCAGTACTTC
length: 16; V: TRBV20-1; size: many; J: TRBJ2-7; D: TRBD2; CDR3: CSARDDLAGGIYEQYF; DNA: TGCAGTGCTAGAGATGATCTAGCGGGAGGAATCTACGAGCAGTACTTC
length: 16; V: TRBV2; size: few; J: TRBJ2-1; D: TRBD2; CDR3: CASRQRLAGGGREQFF; DNA: TGTGCCAGCAGGCAACGACTAGCGGGGGGAGGTAGAGAGCAGTTCTTC
length: 12; V: TRBV29-1; size: -; J: TRBJ2-1; D: -; CDR3: CSARVGPNEQFF; DNA: TGCAGCGCCCGGGTGGGGCCCAATGAGCAGTTCTTC
length: 15; V: TRBV5-1; size: few; J: TRBJ2-7; D: TRBD2; CDR3: CASSSLGTSGYEQYF; DNA: TGCGCCAGCAGCTCTCTAGGGACTAGCGGCTACGAGCAGTACTTC
length: 13; V: TRBV14; size: -; J: TRBJ1-5; D: -; CDR3: CASSQLGLGPQHF; DNA: TGTGCCAGCAGCCAACTAGGCTTAGGGCCCCAGCATTTT
length: 12; V: TRBV5-1; size: -; J: TRBJ2-1; D: -; CDR3: CASRAANDEQFF; DNA: TGCGCCAGCAGGGCTGCGAACGATGAGCAGTTCTTC
length: 16; V: TRBV15; size: few; J: TRBJ2-5; D: TRBD2; CDR3: CATSRGLAGGRETQYF; DNA: TGTGCCACCAGCAGAGGACTAGCGGGGGGGCGAGAGACCCAGTACTTC
length: 16; V: TRBV9; size: many; J: TRBJ2-2; D: -; CDR3: CASSFLPRENTGELFF; DNA: TGTGCCAGCAGCTTTCTCCCGCGGGAGAACACCGGGGAGCTGTTTTTT